This TCR beta chain is drawn from a study of T cells expressing NK-cell markers (dated by TCRdb to about 2020). Regarding the complete study: Three sorted T-cell subsets (CD3+CD56+NKG2C+, CD3+CD56+NKG2C- and CD3+CD56-NKG2C+) from roughly eight donors had their TCR beta-chain repertoires profiled. Among the eight sequenced donors, only one was HCMV-seronegative, while the other seven were HCMV-seropositive. The study sequenced eight donors, all healthy volunteers chosen at random: three men and five women. Sequencing of the libraries produced 2 x 150 bp reads on Illumina HiSeq 2000/2500, MiSeq or NextSeq. Paper-wide results and their limitations: In six donors, the dominant CD3+CD56+NKG2C+ clonotypes ranked among the top 10 CD8+ clonotypes, making up roughly 1.0-7.0% of CD8+ T cells. Whether the expanded NKG2C-expressing T cell clones were specific for HCMV antigens was left unclear. Those dominant clonotypes were again the most abundant among CD3+CD56-NKG2C+ cells in a few donors, at roughly 28.3-65%.

A commercial ELISA kit detecting HCMV-specific IgG in serum was used to determine HCMV serostatus. Peripheral blood mononuclear cells were isolated from blood by Ficoll density gradient centrifugation. From the cysteine through the phenylalanine, the CDR3 covers 14 amino acids. No DNA sequence is on record. Via the germline V gene (reference sequence), CDR1 is DFQATT and CDR2 SNEGSKA. Remarks on this clonotype: What this receptor recognizes is not known.

Sequencing instrument: Illumina HiSeq 2000. 5'RACE template switching, by which a universal primer site and unique molecular identifiers were added, was used to make TCR beta cDNA libraries. Synthesis of cDNA was primed from the TCR beta constant segment and was followed by two consecutive PCR amplification steps. The paper's processing steps were these. MIGEC handled demultiplexing of the reads and grouping by UMI, while MiTCR was used to assemble and quantify clonotypes. To exclude erroneous sequences, any TCR cDNA sequence not supported by at least two reads was discarded. The tcR package was used for downstream repertoire analysis, with clonotypes matched between fractions based on CDR3 nucleotide sequence plus V segment. VDJmatch was used to annotate antigen specificity against VDJdb, with one amino acid substitution in CDR3 allowed. After TCRdb reprocessed the reads, each CDR3 protein sequence was kept as one row, without DNA. V and J calls and clone size were set by TCRdb, not the authors. The sample's table covers 500,000 to 700,000 distinct CDR3 sequences. The ten largest clones represent approximately 3.6% of the sample.

This chain joins TRBV20-1 to TRBJ2-2; TCRdb indicates TRBD2, and absent DNA this call remains unverified. The sequence was collected from a man between 18 and 29 years old in good health. Donor details come from another sample of the same person, matched by shared clones. The material sequenced was blood T cells: a sorted CD56 or NKG2C T cell subset, CD4+ or CD8+ T cells, or bulk PBMC T cells (not recorded which). The CDR3 corresponds to CSARDYLNTGELFF.